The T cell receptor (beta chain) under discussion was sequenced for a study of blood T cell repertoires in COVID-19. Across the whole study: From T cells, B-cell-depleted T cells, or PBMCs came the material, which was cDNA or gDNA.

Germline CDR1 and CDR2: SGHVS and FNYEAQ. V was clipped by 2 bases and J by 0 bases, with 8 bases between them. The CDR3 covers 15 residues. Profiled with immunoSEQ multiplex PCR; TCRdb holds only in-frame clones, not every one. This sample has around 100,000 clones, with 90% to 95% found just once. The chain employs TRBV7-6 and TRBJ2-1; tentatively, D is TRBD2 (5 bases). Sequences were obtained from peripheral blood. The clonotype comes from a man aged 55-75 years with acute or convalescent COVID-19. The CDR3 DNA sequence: TGTGCCAGCAGCTTAAGCGGAAGCTCCTACAATGAGCAGTTCTTC. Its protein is CASSLSGSSYNEQFF.